One and the same sample provided the 32 T cell receptor beta chains below, sequenced in a study of T cell responses to AZD1222 COVID-19 vaccine. Assay: immunoSEQ multiplex PCR; the TCRdb copy retains only in-frame clones and omits some. Of about 150,000 clones listed, about 86% were seen once; the top ten hold approximately 5%. The sequenced sample was peripheral blood, obtained 28 days after the second AZD1222 dose. The receptors shown here come from an adult who received the AZD1222 COVID-19 vaccine.

The chain links TRBV13 to TRBJ2-5; the match to TRBD2 covers 9 bases. V gave up 3 bases and J gave up 4 bases; unmatched junction bases: 6. CDR1 and CDR2 (germline): PRHDT, FYEKMQ (reference sequence). This CDR3 contains 15 residues. The CDR3 region has the DNA TGTGCCAGCAGCTTTCGTGCGGGGGGGACAGAGACCCAGTACTTC. Its protein is CASSFRAGGTETQYF.

The chain joins TRBV27 to TRBJ1-6, with D maybe TRBD1 (5 bases). CDR1 is MNHEY, CDR2 SMNVEV, per germline (reference sequence). The V end was cut by 2 bases, the J end by 8 bases, with 13 bases between. The CDR3 totals 15 residues. This CDR3 reads CASSLGTAIDSPLHF. CDR3 DNA: TGTGCCAGCAGTTTAGGGACGGCCATCGATTCACCCCTCCACTTT.

V usage is TRBV13 and J usage is TRBJ2-7, with D tentatively TRBD2 (6 bases). Trimming removed 0 bases at V and 7 bases at J, with 16 bases between. Germline V lookup: CDR1 PRHDT, CDR2 FYEKMQ (reference sequence). This CDR3 spans 15 amino acids. This CDR3 reads CASSLGLRDLKEQYF. CDR3 sequence (DNA): TGTGCCAGCAGCTTAGGCCTCCGGGACTTGAAAGAGCAGTACTTC.

The V call is TRBV10-3, the J call TRBJ1-1; perhaps TRBD1 as D (5 bases). CDR1 and CDR2 from the germline V gene are ENHRY and SYGVKD. V was shortened by 2 bases and J by 7 bases, with 11 bases between the two germline ends. The CDR3 consists of 13 residues. The CDR3 protein is CAISEGGDVEAFF. The CDR3 DNA reads TGTGCCATCAGTGAGGGGGGGGACGTTGAAGCTTTCTTT.

The V call is TRBV28, the J call TRBJ1-5; 8 positions match TRBD1. Germline V lookup: CDR1 MDHEN, CDR2 SYDVKM. V gave up 8 bases and J gave up 10 bases; unmatched junction bases: 7. The CDR3 is made up of 12 amino acids. CDR3 sequence (DNA): TGTGCCAGCCGCGGCAGGGGGCTTCCCCAGCATTTT. Amino acids: CASRGRGLPQHF.

The rearrangement uses TRBV27 and TRBJ1-1; possibly TRBD1 for D (5 bases). Looked up from germline, CDR1 is MNHEY and CDR2 is SMNVEV (reference sequence). Trimming pared 0 bases from V and 5 bases from J, leaving 10 bases between. The CDR3 is made up of 14 amino acids. The CDR3 nucleotides read TGTGCCAGCAGTTTATCAGCAGGGCTTACTGAAGCTTTCTTT. This sequence encodes CASSLSAGLTEAFF.

The chain employs TRBV3-1 (or the pseudogene TRBV3-2) and TRBJ1-5, with D perhaps matching TRBD1 (5 bases). The V and J ends lost 4 bases and 0 bases respectively, with 7 bases between them. The length of the CDR3 is 14 residues. CDR1 LGHDT and CDR2 YNNKEL come from the germline V gene (reference sequence). The CDR3 sequence: CASSLGLSNQPQHF. Here the CDR3 DNA reads TGTGCCAGCAGCCTGGGACTTAGCAATCAGCCCCAGCATTTT.

CDR3 protein: CASSLLGGGAYEQYF. The CDR3 DNA is TGTGCCAGCAGCTTATTGGGTGGGGGAGCCTACGAGCAGTACTTC. V usage is TRBV7-2 and J usage is TRBJ2-7; perhaps D is TRBD1 or TRBD2 (5 bases each). The V end lost 2 bases, the J end lost 2 bases, and 13 bases lay between the germline ends. This CDR3 has 15 amino acids. Per germline, CDR1 SGHTA and CDR2 FQGNSA.

This chain links TRBV20-1 with TRBJ2-5, with unresolved D. CDR3 length equals 10 residues. V dropped 3 bases and J dropped 5 bases, with 4 bases sitting between them. Germline V CDR1 and CDR2: DFQATT, SNEGSKA (reference sequence). CDR3 residues: CSASGETQYF. Written as DNA, the CDR3 is TGCAGTGCTAGTGGGGAGACCCAGTACTTC.

CDR3: CASSTGQQFYGYTF. The CDR3 region has the DNA TGTGCCAGCAGCACGGGACAACAGTTCTATGGCTACACCTTC. The V and J genes are TRBV5-4 and TRBJ1-2; D is perhaps TRBD1 (6 bases). CDR3 size: 14 residues. In germline, CDR1 is SGHNT, CDR2 YYREEE (reference sequence). V shed 4 bases and J shed 4 bases, with 14 bases lying between them.

V gene TRBV5-6 combines with J gene TRBJ2-7, with TRBD2 as a possible D gene (5 bases). This CDR3 is 13 amino acids long. Trimming took off 2 bases at V and 4 bases at J, with 10 bases between the two ends. The germline gives CDR1 SGHDT, CDR2 YYEEEE. The CDR3 loop reads CASSFEGGYEQYF. For the CDR3, the DNA is TGTGCCAGCAGCTTTGAGGGCGGTTACGAGCAGTACTTC.

This clone occurred once. The CDR3 sequence is CASSFSNQPQHF. Written as DNA, the CDR3 is TGTGCCAGCAGTTTTAGCAATCAGCCCCAGCATTTT. This chain joins TRBV25-1 and TRBJ1-5; unclear D gene. Trimming took off 5 bases at V and 0 bases at J, with 2 bases between the two ends. This CDR3 spans 12 amino acids. The germline V gene encodes CDR1 MGHDK and CDR2 SYGVNS.

This chain joins TRBV18 and TRBJ1-3, with 7 bases identical to TRBD1. The V segment lost 0 bases and the J segment 4 bases; nucleotides outside the gene matches: 9. Germline CDR1 reads KGHSH; CDR2 reads LQKENI. The CDR3 has 17 residues. The CDR3 is CASSPPRGQPGGNTIYF. The CDR3 nucleotides read TGTGCCAGCTCACCACCCCGGGGACAGCCGGGGGGAAACACCATATATTTT.

The chain recombines TRBV7-8 with TRBJ1-1; tentative D call: TRBD1 (5 bases). Germline V gene lookup returns CDR1 SGHVS and CDR2 FQNEAQ. Trimming shortened V by 1 base and J by 0 bases, and 9 bases separated the two germline ends. This CDR3 contains 15 residues. The CDR3 sequence: CASSLVGGVNTEAFF. Here the CDR3 DNA reads TGTGCCAGCAGCTTAGTTGGGGGGGTGAACACTGAAGCTTTCTTT.

This rearrangement joins TRBV5-4 to TRBJ1-3; D not resolved. Germline V gives CDR1 SGHNT, CDR2 YYREEE (reference sequence). V lost 0 bases to trimming and J lost 0 bases, with 10 bases between them. The CDR3 is 16 residues long. CDR3 nucleotides: TGTGCCAGCAGCTTGGTCCCAGAGAGCTCTGGAAACACCATATATTTT. Encoded protein: CASSLVPESSGNTIYF. Full variable domain (outside the CDR3, taken from reference TRBV5-4 and TRBJ1-3): ETGVTQSPTHLIKTRGQQVTLRCSSQSGHNTVSWYQQALGQGPQFIFQYYREEENGRGNFPPRFSGLQFPNYSSELNVNALELDDSALYLCASSLVPESSGNTIYFGEGSWLTVV.

The chain couples TRBV5-4 to TRBJ2-4; 9 bases map to TRBD1. V gave up 4 bases and J gave up 0 bases; unmatched junction bases: 8. Germline V gives CDR1 SGHNT, CDR2 YYREEE (reference sequence). This CDR3 contains 17 residues. Here the CDR3 reads CASSLEGQGIAKNIQYF. DNA of the CDR3: TGTGCCAGCAGCCTGGAGGGACAGGGTATAGCCAAAAACATTCAGTACTTC.

The rearrangement links TRBV7-2 to TRBJ1-2; tentative D call: TRBD1 (5 bases). The CDR3 covers 13 residues. V was cut by 5 bases and J by 2 bases, with 9 bases left in between. Per the germline V gene, CDR1 is SGHTA and CDR2 is FQGNSA. CDR3 sequence (DNA): TGTGCCAGCAGCACCCCAGGGAACTATGGCTACACCTTC. This gives the protein CASSTPGNYGYTF.

The chain carries TRBV27 and TRBJ1-3; TRBD1 agrees at 7 bases. Germline assignment: CDR1 MNHEY and CDR2 SMNVEV (reference sequence). V was pared by 5 bases and J by 3 bases, with 4 bases of the junction left unmatched. The CDR3 sequence is 14 residues long. CDR3 protein: CASSRGLSGNTIYF. The CDR3 nucleotides are TGTGCCAGCAGTAGGGGGCTCAGTGGAAACACCATATATTTT.

This rearrangement joins TRBV18 to TRBJ2-7, with D possibly TRBD1 on 6 matching bases. V was pared by 4 bases and J by 3 bases, with 16 bases between. CDR3 length: 15 amino acids. Germline V lookup: CDR1 KGHSH, CDR2 LQKENI. The CDR3 coding sequence is TGTGCCAGCTCACATACACAGGGAGCGGACTACGAGCAGTACTTC. Translating it yields CASSHTQGADYEQYF.

The chain links TRBV30 to TRBJ1-5, with 9 bases identical to TRBD1. This CDR3 has 17 amino acids. The V segment lost 6 bases and the J segment 0 bases; nucleotides outside the gene matches: 12. Germline CDR1 GTSNPN, CDR2 SVGIG (reference sequence). The CDR3 sequence is CACSRDRVPHSNQPQHF. The CDR3 nucleotides are TGTGCCTGTTCTCGGGACAGGGTGCCCCATAGCAATCAGCCCCAGCATTTT.

The chain couples TRBV12-3 or TRBV12-4 to TRBJ1-2; unclear D gene. V was shortened by 5 bases and J by 7 bases, with 11 bases between the two germline ends. The CDR3 loop spans 12 amino acids. The CDR3 loop reads CASSKDRFGYTF. DNA of the CDR3: TGTGCCAGCAGTAAGGACCGCTTTGGCTACACCTTC.

CDR3 in amino acids: CASMGAYSNQPQHF. The CDR3 DNA is TGTGCCAGCATGGGGGCCTATAGCAATCAGCCCCAGCATTTT. This chain links TRBV6-5 with TRBJ1-5, with D perhaps matching TRBD1 (6 bases). CDR3 length equals 14 residues. The V gene's germline CDR1 is MNHEY and CDR2 SVGAGI. Between the trimmed V and J ends, which lost 7 bases and 0 bases, there was a span of 10 bases.

The CDR3 loop is CASSEVSEDGYTF. In DNA, the CDR3 is TGTGCCAGCAGTGAGGTATCAGAGGATGGCTACACCTTC. This chain uses TRBV2 with TRBJ1-2; D gene ambiguous. The CDR3 covers 13 residues. Trimming cost V 3 bases and J 6 bases, with 11 bases left between them. From germline, CDR1 is SNHLY and CDR2 FYNNEI.

V is TRBV4-2 and J is TRBJ1-1; D is undetermined. The V gene's germline CDR1 is LGHNA and CDR2 YNFKEQ. CDR3 length equals 13 residues. Trimming stripped 4 bases from V and 1 base from J, with 7 bases between. The CDR3 reads CASSRGGNTEAFF. The DNA for the CDR3 is TGTGCCAGCAGCCGCGGTGGGAACACTGAAGCTTTCTTT.

CDR3 sequence: CASSFLGQGAKWGEAFF. The DNA of the CDR3 is TGTGCCAGCAGCTTTCTTGGACAGGGGGCCAAGTGGGGAGAAGCTTTCTTT. This chain joins TRBV7-6 and TRBJ1-1; 11 bases are a match to TRBD1. This CDR3 region has 17 residues. Germline V CDR1 and CDR2: SGHVS, FNYEAQ. The V segment lost 3 bases and the J segment 8 bases; nucleotides outside the gene matches: 14. The whole variable domain, filled in from reference TRBV7-6 and TRBJ1-1, reads GAGVSQSPRYKVTKRGQDVALRCDPISGHVSLYWYRQALGQGPEFLTYFNYEAQQDKSGLPNDRFSAERPEGSISTLTIQRTEQRDSAMYRCASSFLGQGAKWGEAFFGQGTRLTVV.

The chain employs TRBV24-1 and TRBJ2-1; 8 bases agree with TRBD1. Germline CDR1 and CDR2: KGHDR and SFDVKD. V lost 7 bases to trimming and J lost 4 bases; unmatched junction nucleotides: 11. The length of the CDR3 is 16 residues. The CDR3 is CATSSRDRTLYNEQFF. For the CDR3, the DNA is TGTGCCACCAGCTCCAGGGACAGGACTCTTTACAATGAGCAGTTCTTC.

V usage is TRBV27 and J usage is TRBJ2-1; possibly TRBD2 for D (5 bases). Germline-derived CDR1 and CDR2 are MNHEY and SMNVEV (reference sequence). Trimming stripped 10 bases from V and 4 bases from J, with 17 bases between. This CDR3 has 14 residues. CDR3 coding DNA: TGTGCCACCCGCCCCGGACTGGATTACAATGAGCAGTTCTTC. Protein sequence: CATRPGLDYNEQFF.

V and J are TRBV6-5 and TRBJ2-2; no definite D call. Trimming left V 4 bases short and J 6 bases short, with 12 bases between. This CDR3 spans 14 amino acids. From germline, CDR1 is MNHEY and CDR2 SVGAGI. The DNA for the CDR3 is TGTGCCAGCAGTTTCGACGGTGTCTCCGGGGAGCTGTTTTTT. Its translation is CASSFDGVSGELFF.

V gene TRBV3-1 (or the pseudogene TRBV3-2) combines with J gene TRBJ1-1; 9 bases align to TRBD1. The CDR3 length is 16 residues. CDR1 is LGHDT and CDR2 is YNNKEL in the germline V gene (reference sequence). J lost 0 bases, V lost 7 bases, and 9 bases had no gene match. CDR3 coding DNA: TGTGCCAGCATCAAAGGGACAGGGTTGGTGAACACTGAAGCTTTCTTT. This translates into CASIKGTGLVNTEAFF.

The rearrangement joins TRBV6-5 to TRBJ1-5; TRBD1 is a possible D gene (6 bases). The CDR3 is made up of 14 amino acids. The germline V gene has CDR1 MNHEY and CDR2 SVGAGI. V lost 11 bases and J 0 bases, leaving 14 bases between the germline ends. The CDR3 loop is CAARGGYSNQPQHF. The CDR3 nucleotides read TGTGCCGCGAGAGGGGGGTATAGCAATCAGCCCCAGCATTTT.

This chain links TRBV27 with TRBJ2-7; D unresolved. This CDR3 is 11 amino acids long. CDR1 and CDR2 (germline): MNHEY, SMNVEV (reference sequence). V lost 8 bases and J lost 2, with 7 bases in between. CDR3 bases: TGTGCCAGCGGACGCACCTACGAGCAGTACTTC. This encodes CASGRTYEQYF.

The rearrangement uses TRBV7-9 and TRBJ2-7, with 9 positions matching TRBD1. V lost 5 bases to trimming and J lost 2 bases; unmatched junction nucleotides: 7. The V gene's germline CDR1 is SEHNR and CDR2 FQNEAQ (reference sequence). The CDR3 extends over 15 amino acids. The CDR3 loop is CASSTGTGWAYEQYF. The CDR3 DNA reads as TGTGCCAGCAGCACCGGGACAGGGTGGGCCTACGAGCAGTACTTC.